This T cell receptor beta chain was recovered during a study of blood T cells in healthy people across ages. Study as a whole: Per every two T cells, about one barcoded beta molecule was captured by template switching.

On this clonotype itself: The antigen remains unidentified. A much larger clone lies a single base off, so this may be a read error.

Study results and limitations: Naive and antigen-experienced cells could not be conclusively compared, given unsorted PBMCs.

This CDR3 is 16 amino acids long. Germline V gene lookup returns CDR1 PRHDT and CDR2 FYEKMQ (reference sequence). V lost 3 bases and J lost 2, with 15 bases in between. A second 7 to 11 cycle PCR used barcoded and J-beta primers. A single record per CDR3 protein comes from TCRdb applying MiXCR to the 5' RACE reads. The repertoire includes about 1.6 million distinct CDR3 sequences, approximately 32% of them detected once, and 11% sits in the top ten. Russia was home to the donors, healthy Caucasian individuals aged 6 to 90. This TCR was sampled from a woman in her 30s in good health. Sequencing input: blood. The chain has TRBV13 and TRBJ2-3; possibly TRBD2 for D (6 bases). The CDR3 nucleotides read TGTGCCAGCAGCTTGGGTCGGGAGAGACCCACAGATACGCAGTATTTT. As protein: CASSLGRERPTDTQYF.